This T cell receptor (beta chain) was captured in a study of blood T cell repertoires in COVID-19. Study overall: The origin of the acute and convalescent COVID-19 samples was the United States, Italy and Spain. Sample material is recorded as cDNA or gDNA derived from T cells, B-cell-depleted T cells, or PBMCs.

The CDR3 covers 15 residues. With 6 bases removed from V and 6 bases from J, the gap between germline ends came to 20 bases. The germline gives CDR1 MDHEN, CDR2 SYDVKM. Authors' analysis steps: For nucleated cells, counts were estimated from reference gene primer amplification. Measured with immunoSEQ multiplex PCR; TCRdb has only the in-frame clones, and not every one. The DNA gave D and trimming, while V, J and clone size come from that table. This table has some 300,000 clones, approximately 90% appearing once. V gene TRBV28 combines with J gene TRBJ1-2, with D possibly being TRBD1 (6 bases). Sequencing was performed on peripheral blood. This TCR was recovered from a man between 18 and 35 years old with active or convalescent COVID-19. CDR3: CASSKTLQGWNGYTF. The CDR3 DNA reads TGTGCCAGCAGCAAAACGTTACAGGGATGGAATGGCTACACCTTC.